A selection of T cell receptor beta chains follows, all from one sample in a study of long-term antiretroviral therapy in people with HIV. Sequencing was performed with immunoSEQ multiplex PCR; in TCRdb, only in-frame clones are kept and a portion is missing. This table has tens of thousands of clones, over 70% appearing once. Here the sequenced sample was unsorted PBMCs, taken 1.1 years before starting antiretroviral therapy. These receptor sequences come from a woman aged 25 to 45 with HIV. The conserved cysteine and the conserved F or W are not part of the CDR3 here.

14	TRBV19	ASSMETSGVRETQY
15	TRBV4-2	ASSQEGSGRSTDTQY
9	TRBV29-1	SVARSWEAF
11	TRBV5-6	ASSLDRGDEQF
13	TRBV18	ASSPPGQGTDTQY
13	TRBV10-1	ASSESRSGGNEQY
12	TRBV6-5	ASSYSAGPNEQF
13	TRBV29-1	SVAPGSSPNYGYT
13	TRBV7-8	ASSLVQGDNEKLF
13	TRBV9	ASSPSGQGTGELF
13	TRBV19	ASRAKELRNSPLH
16	TRBV5-6	ASSLPPAPGQLNEKLF
11	TRBV29-1	SVVKGSHGELF
11	TRBV6-1	ATSGRGRNEQF
13	TRBV15	ATSRATEFEETQY
12	TRBV19	ASSGGAIYSPLH
13	TRBV27	ASSFSGGASGELF
12	TRBV6-1	ASRASRDDQPQH
15	TRBV23-1	ASSQPTTGRHNYGYT
11	TRBV6-1	ATEQVFGNTIY
10	TRBV7-9	ASSVNSYGYT
12	TRBV5-1	ASSPDGTDNGYT
13	TRBV7-2	ASSRPGQGAGEQY
10	TRBV6-5	ATMGHGREAF
14	TRBV27	ASSSTEGRVDYGYT
13	TRBV29-1	SVGGPDRGLYGYT
13	TRBV27	ASRSQGDPYNEQF
19	TRBV14	ASSQDLHKSATREERSEQY
15	TRBV23-1	ASRDILGGAGRIGYT
14	TRBV18	ASSPFVGLGGTEAF
8	TRBV29-1	SVVVGDAF
13	TRBV28	ASSAPGGTNEKLF
14	TRBV10-3	AITPGSLSSYNEQF
12	TRBV10-3	AISESRDTQPQH
13	TRBV6-6	ASSYLQGINTEAF
13	TRBV15	ATSREKGFNTEAF
14	TRBV30	AWSESSPSYNSPLH